Each of the 10 T cell receptor beta chains below was sequenced from the same sample in a study of cytomegalovirus exposure and HLA in healthy donors (dated by TCRdb to 2017 to 2019). The library came from the immunoSEQ multiplex PCR assay. TCRdb obtained this table from immuneACCESS and retained in-frame rearrangements with V and J assigned. These tables miss some clones; where compared with another copy, unresolved V genes account for less than half of the shortfall, and the remainder is unexplained. The sample data list 50,000 to 80,000 clones, and roughly 94% of these were observed just once. The ten largest clones represent under 6.5% of the sample. Sample: PBMCs. The receptors were sampled from a woman in her late teens or twenties in good health and CMV-seropositive.

The chain carries TRBV5-1 and TRBJ2-3; D perhaps matches TRBD2 (6 bases). The CDR3 sequence is 17 residues long. The germline V gene has CDR1 SGHRS and CDR2 YFSETQ. Trimming shortened V by 2 bases and J by 7 bases, and 23 bases separated the two germline ends. The CDR3 DNA follows: TGCGCCAGCAGCTTAGAGCCGGGACTCTCCGCAGGGTATACGCAGTATTTT. Translating it yields CASSLEPGLSAGYTQYF.

The rearrangement uses TRBV28 and TRBJ1-3; D not certain. CDR1 MDHEN and CDR2 SYDVKM come from the germline V gene. This CDR3 is built from 16 residues. Trimming left V 1 base short and J 0 bases short, with 10 bases between. The DNA for the CDR3 is TGTGCCAGCAGTTTATTGACACCTATCTCTGGAAACACCATATATTTT. This translates into CASSLLTPISGNTIYF.

V usage is TRBV4-1 and J usage is TRBJ2-5, with 9 bases matching TRBD1. CDR1 is MGHRA and CDR2 is YSYEKL in the germline V gene. J gave up 4 bases and V 1 base, and 7 bases lay outside the gene matches. The CDR3 spans 16 residues. CDR3 DNA sequence: TGCGCCAGCAGCCAAGCTGTGGGGACAGGGCCAGAGACCCAGTACTTC. It yields the protein CASSQAVGTGPETQYF.

The chain has TRBV29-1 and TRBJ2-1; TRBD2 might be the D (5 bases). Germline CDR1 is SQVTM and CDR2 is ANQGSEA. This CDR3 contains 15 residues. V was clipped by 7 bases and J by 0 bases, with 16 bases between them. The CDR3 loop is CSGVLATYSYNEQFF. The DNA for the CDR3 is TGCAGCGGAGTGCTAGCAACTTACTCCTACAATGAGCAGTTCTTC.

V gene TRBV6-1 combines with J gene TRBJ2-3; D gene unclear. The CDR3 sequence is 15 residues long. The germline CDR1 and CDR2 sequences are MNHNS and SASEGT. V lost 7 bases, J lost 6 bases, and 20 bases lay in between. CDR3 protein: CASTEDGASRDTQYF. The CDR3 region has the DNA TGTGCCAGCACCGAAGATGGCGCATCTAGGGATACGCAGTATTTT.

The chain has TRBV6-1 and TRBJ1-2, with TRBD1 identical over 7 bases. Germline lookup yields CDR1 MNHNS and CDR2 SASEGT. The CDR3 has 12 residues. The J segment lost 7 bases and the V segment lost 5 bases, leaving 4 bases of the junction unmatched. CDR3 nucleotide sequence: TGTGCCAGCAGTCAGACAGGGCTTGGCTACACCTTC. Translating gives CASSQTGLGYTF.

This chain uses TRBV28 with TRBJ2-5; TRBD2 agrees at 10 bases. The CDR3 runs to 15 residues. V was pared by 6 bases and J by 1 base, with 5 bases of the junction left unmatched. Germline values: CDR1 MDHEN, CDR2 SYDVKM. For the CDR3, the DNA is TGTGCCAGCAGGGAACTAGCGGGGCTCCAAGAGACCCAGTACTTC. It specifies CASRELAGLQETQYF.

V gene TRBV5-6 combines with J gene TRBJ1-2; no clear D. V lost 4 bases and J 5 bases, leaving 15 bases between the germline ends. Germline loops: CDR1 SGHDT, CDR2 YYEEEE. The CDR3 covers 14 residues. The CDR3 DNA is TGTGCCAGCAGCCCGGAGGGCAATGCATATGGCTACACCTTC. It encodes CASSPEGNAYGYTF.

CDR3 DNA: TGTGCCAGCAGTAGCAGGGCCTTTCTGGGGGGCTACACCTTC. Translated: CASSSRAFLGGYTF. This chain uses TRBV6-5 with TRBJ1-2; D perhaps matches TRBD1 (5 bases). This CDR3 spans 14 amino acids. The V gene's germline CDR1 is MNHEY and CDR2 SVGAGI. Trimming took off 5 bases at V and 8 bases at J, with 18 bases between the two ends.

The rearrangement joins TRBV19 to TRBJ1-1, with D uncertain. This CDR3 contains 13 residues. Germline loops: CDR1 LNHDA, CDR2 SQIVND (reference sequence). Trimming removed 3 bases from V and 1 base from J, with 6 bases in between. CDR3 sequence (DNA): TGTGCCAGTAGTATGGCCCCGAACACTGAAGCTTTCTTT. It translates to CASSMAPNTEAFF.